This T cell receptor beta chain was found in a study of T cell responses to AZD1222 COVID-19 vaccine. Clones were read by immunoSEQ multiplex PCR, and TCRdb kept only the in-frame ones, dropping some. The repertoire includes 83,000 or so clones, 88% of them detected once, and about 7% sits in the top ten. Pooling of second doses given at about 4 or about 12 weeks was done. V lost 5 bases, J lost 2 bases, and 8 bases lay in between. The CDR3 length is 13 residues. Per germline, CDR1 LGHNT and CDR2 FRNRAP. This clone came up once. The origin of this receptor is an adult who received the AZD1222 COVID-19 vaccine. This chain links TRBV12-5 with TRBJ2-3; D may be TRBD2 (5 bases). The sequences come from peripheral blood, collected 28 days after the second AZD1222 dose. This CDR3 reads CASGAGNTDTQYF. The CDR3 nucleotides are TGTGCTAGTGGTGCCGGGAACACAGATACGCAGTATTTT.